Below, 2 T cell receptor beta chains from the same sample are listed, as sequenced in a study of T cells after yellow fever vaccination. TCRdb recomputed calls from the 5' RACE reads with MiXCR, one row per CDR3 protein. In the table there are tens of thousands of distinct CDR3 sequences, around 7.1% of which are singletons. Sequenced here: CD8+ T cells sorted from PBMCs, sampled 10 to 11 days after the first yellow fever vaccination. The receptors derive from a man aged 18 to 29 who received the YFV17D yellow fever vaccine.

A few counts support this clonotype. The chain recombines TRBV7-9 with TRBJ2-4, with 7 bases lining up with TRBD1. Per germline, CDR1 SEHNR and CDR2 FQNEAQ (reference sequence). Losses at the gene ends were 5 bases for V and 4 bases for J; bases not matched to a gene: 8. This CDR3 has 15 amino acids. CDR3 sequence reads: CASSQAGTVKNIQYF. Here the CDR3 DNA reads TGTGCCAGCAGCCAGGCCGGGACAGTTAAAAACATTCAGTACTTC.

This clonotype was detected many times. This sequence joins TRBV4-1 and TRBJ1-2; possibly TRBD1 for D (6 bases). V lost 1 base and J 7 bases, leaving 13 bases between the germline ends. The CDR3 length is 14 residues. The germline gives CDR1 MGHRA, CDR2 YSYEKL. CDR3 region: CASSQAGAGIGYTF. The CDR3 coding sequence is TGCGCCAGCAGCCAAGCAGGGGCGGGAATTGGCTACACCTTC.